Shown below are 13 T cell receptor beta chains from a single sample sequenced in a study of human T cells and chemical hapten exposure (dated by TCRdb to the early 2020s). The method was RACE. Sequenced on a NextSeq 500. Clones were called with MiXCR by TCRdb after fastp trimmed the public reads at Q25, and only in-frame beta chains were retained. Entries are consolidated by CDR3 protein sequence, retaining the most common genes and DNA. For this sample there are some 200,000 distinct CDR3 sequences; about a fifth appear just once. Of the sample, about 7% is held by the ten largest clones. Read against the paper, the sample's time point label means: patch test 1, 2 weeks after DPC sensitization. The treatment or condition tag for this specimen amounts to: therapeutic diphenylcyclopropenone sensitization with weekly scalp DPC. The sample here was whole blood, taken in connection with sensitization to the hapten diphenylcyclopropenone (DPC). These receptors were obtained from a woman aged 45-65 years with alopecia areata. Some clones in this sample may be carry-over from other donors' samples.

This clonotype was observed once. The rearrangement links TRBV20-1 to TRBJ2-3; maybe TRBD2 (6 bases). Germline CDR1 and CDR2: DFQATT and SNEGSKA (reference sequence). V was cut by 4 bases and J by 2 bases, with 22 bases left in between. The CDR3 sequence is 17 residues long. The CDR3 loop reads CSANQRRVAGNTDTQYF. The CDR3 nucleotides are TGCAGTGCTAACCAGAGGCGAGTGGCGGGGAACACAGATACGCAGTATTTT.

The chain links TRBV24-1 to TRBJ2-1; 10 bases match TRBD2. The length of the CDR3 is 16 residues. V was pared by 1 base and J by 8 bases, with 7 bases of the junction left unmatched. The V gene's germline CDR1 is KGHDR and CDR2 SFDVKD. CDR3 bases: TGTGCCACCAGTGATTTACCTAGCGGGAGTTCCGATGAGCAGTTCTTC. This codes for CATSDLPSGSSDEQFF.

V and J are TRBV7-2 and TRBJ2-2; TRBD2 matches 11 bases. V trimming: 1 base; J trimming: 4 bases; junction bases outside the gene matches: 5. The length of the CDR3 is 17 residues. The germline V gene encodes CDR1 SGHTA and CDR2 FQGNSA. This CDR3 reads CASSLVSGTSGTGELFF. The CDR3 bases are TGTGCCAGCAGCTTAGTCTCCGGGACTAGCGGCACCGGGGAGCTGTTTTTT. The full variable domain, rest sourced from reference TRBV7-2 and TRBJ2-2, is GAGVSQSPSNKVTEKGKDVELRCDPISGHTALYWYRQSLGQGLEFLIYFQGNSAPDKSGLPSDRFSAERTGGSVSTLTIQRTQQEDSAVYLCASSLVSGTSGTGELFFGEGSRLTVL.

This clonotype has a count of ten or more. V and J are TRBV11-1 and TRBJ2-3, with 11 bases identical to TRBD2. The junction had 3 bases not matched to a gene; V was cut back by 5 bases and J by 2 bases. The CDR3 is made up of 15 amino acids. Per the germline V gene, CDR1 is SGHAT and CDR2 is FQDESV (reference sequence). The CDR3 nucleotides read TGTGCCAGCAGCCAACTAGCGGGAGACACAGATACGCAGTATTTT. Its protein is CASSQLAGDTDTQYF. Full variable domain (outside the CDR3, taken from reference TRBV11-1 and TRBJ2-3): EAEVAQSPRYKITEKSQAVAFWCDPISGHATLYWYRQILGQGPELLVQFQDESVVDDSQLPKDRFSAERLKGVDSTLKIQPAELGDSAMYLCASSQLAGDTDTQYFGPGTRLTVL.

This clonotype has more than one count but fewer than ten. This chain uses TRBV6-5 with TRBJ2-2; 7 nucleotides line up with TRBD2. J was trimmed by 1 base and V by 4 bases; bases with no gene match: 6. The CDR3 has 16 amino acids. Germline assignment: CDR1 MNHEY and CDR2 SVGAGI. The CDR3 DNA is TGTGCCAGCAGTTCCTTCCCTAGCGGGAACACCGGGGAGCTGTTTTTT. It translates to CASSSFPSGNTGELFF.

In this sample, this clonotype turned up once. The V call is TRBV13, the J call TRBJ2-5, with TRBD2 identical over 8 bases. The CDR3 sequence is 15 residues long. V shed 3 bases and J 0 bases; nucleotides not matched to a gene: 3. Germline assignment: CDR1 PRHDT and CDR2 FYEKMQ (reference sequence). This chain's CDR3 is CASSFSGANQETQYF. CDR3 coding DNA: TGTGCCAGCAGCTTTAGCGGGGCCAACCAAGAGACCCAGTACTTC.

V gene TRBV20-1 combines with J gene TRBJ1-1; D not resolved. CDR1 DFQATT and CDR2 SNEGSKA come from the germline V gene (reference sequence). The CDR3 contains 12 residues. The V end was cut by 0 bases, the J end by 3 bases, with 5 bases between. In DNA, the CDR3 is TGCAGTGCTAGAGATCGATACACTGAAGCTTTCTTT. It translates to CSARDRYTEAFF.

This clonotype has just one count. This chain joins TRBV29-1 and TRBJ2-1; 7 nucleotides align to TRBD2. The CDR3 has 14 residues. V gave up 5 bases and J gave up 6 bases; unmatched junction bases: 10. Germline lookup yields CDR1 SQVTM and CDR2 ANQGSEA. The CDR3 here is CSVSLAGASNEQFF. The CDR3 DNA follows: TGCAGCGTTTCCCTCGCGGGAGCCAGCAATGAGCAGTTCTTC.

V is TRBV5-6 and J is TRBJ2-2; D ambiguous. Trimming took off 4 bases at V and 4 bases at J, with 14 bases between the two ends. Germline V gene lookup returns CDR1 SGHDT and CDR2 YYEEEE. The CDR3 consists of 15 residues. The CDR3 protein is CASSPIGRATGELFF. The CDR3 DNA sequence: TGTGCCAGCAGCCCAATAGGACGGGCCACCGGGGAGCTGTTTTTT.

This clonotype appeared many times. The rearrangement links TRBV29-1 to TRBJ2-5, with TRBD2 matching over 11 bases. This CDR3 region has 14 residues. Germline CDR1 and CDR2: SQVTM and ANQGSEA. The ends lost 7 bases at V and 5 bases at J; junction bases unmatched: 9. The CDR3 here is CSAETSGKPETQYF. DNA for the CDR3: TGCAGCGCCGAGACTAGCGGGAAACCCGAGACCCAGTACTTC.

The chain joins TRBV7-9 to TRBJ2-5, with 10 bases matching TRBD2. Trimming cost V 5 bases and J 5 bases; bases outside gene matches: 5. CDR3 size: 14 residues. Germline V gives CDR1 SEHNR, CDR2 FQNEAQ (reference sequence). The CDR3 DNA is TGTGCCAGCAGCCCTAGCGGGGGTAGCGAGACCCAGTACTTC. It translates to CASSPSGGSETQYF.

This clonotype was seen a handful of times. J is TRBJ1-6 and V is TRBV27; D is perhaps TRBD1 (5 bases). The CDR3 totals 15 residues. Trimming left V 3 bases short and J 6 bases short, with 12 bases between. In germline, CDR1 is MNHEY, CDR2 SMNVEV (reference sequence). CDR3 region: CASSFDSRVNSPLHF. CDR3 DNA: TGTGCCAGCAGTTTCGACAGTCGCGTTAATTCACCCCTCCACTTT.

This clonotype was recorded a few times. The genes are TRBV10-2 and TRBJ2-1; 13 nucleotides agree with TRBD2. The ends lost 8 bases at V and 8 bases at J; junction bases unmatched: 6. The CDR3 spans 14 residues. The V gene's germline CDR1 is WSHSY and CDR2 SAAADI. In DNA form, the CDR3 reads TGCGCCAGCTCCGGGACTAGCGGGACCCATGAGCAGTTCTTC. It yields the protein CASSGTSGTHEQFF.